What follows are 24 T cell receptor beta chains derived from one specimen sequenced in a study of early T cells in non-severe SARS-CoV-2 infection (dated by TCRdb to about 2021). The library was made by 5' RACE. Sequencer: NextSeq 500. TCRdb redid the processing of the public reads, applying fastp at Q25 and MiXCR, and retained in-frame beta chains. Duplicate CDR3 protein sequences are folded into a single record with the most common DNA and genes. Here the sample has about 80,000 distinct CDR3 sequences; approximately 12% occur a single time. The top ten constitute about 16% of the sample. This sample comprised whole blood, obtained at baseline. These receptor sequences come from an adult who was a healthcare worker with PCR-confirmed SARS-CoV-2 infection or an uninfected control (not recorded which). The donor label of this sample is uncertain.

This clonotype was seen only a few times. The gene calls are TRBV7-2 and TRBJ2-1; D unresolved. This CDR3 contains 11 residues. Germline assignment: CDR1 SGHTA and CDR2 FQGNSA. V dropped 7 bases and J dropped 8 bases, with 9 bases sitting between them. The CDR3: CASTRLDEQFF. The DNA for the CDR3 is TGTGCCAGCACCCGCCTGGATGAGCAGTTCTTC.

This clonotype was recorded many times. The chain joins TRBV6-5 to TRBJ2-6; D unclear. The CDR3 is made up of 14 amino acids. V was shortened by 6 bases and J by 0 bases, with 6 bases between the two germline ends. The V gene's germline CDR1 is MNHEY and CDR2 SVGAGI. In DNA form, the CDR3 reads TGTGCCAGCAGCTCCGACTCTGGGGCCAACGTCCTGACTTTC. This encodes CASSSDSGANVLTF.

The gene calls are TRBV3-1 and TRBJ2-1, with D perhaps TRBD2 (6 bases). This CDR3 is built from 14 residues. V was shortened by 5 bases and J by 8 bases, with 16 bases between the two germline ends. Germline V gene lookup returns CDR1 LGHDT and CDR2 YNNKEL (reference sequence). CDR3 loop: CASSIRGIRDEQFF. In DNA form, the CDR3 reads TGTGCCAGCAGCATTCGGGGGATTAGGGATGAGCAGTTCTTC.

This clonotype was seen only a few times. The chain is built from TRBV5-1 and TRBJ1-1; D is perhaps TRBD1 (6 bases). Trimming removed 3 bases at V and 6 bases at J, with 18 bases between. CDR3 length: 15 amino acids. Per germline, CDR1 SGHRS and CDR2 YFSETQ. The CDR3 is CASSSGGGRQAEAFF. Here the CDR3 DNA reads TGCGCCAGCAGCTCAGGAGGGGGGCGGCAGGCTGAAGCTTTCTTT.

This clonotype occurred many times. The chain links TRBV5-1 to TRBJ2-1; TRBD1 agrees at 10 bases. V shed 4 bases and J 2 bases; nucleotides not matched to a gene: 3. CDR3 length: 15 residues. Germline V CDR1 and CDR2: SGHRS, YFSETQ. The CDR3 nucleotides are TGCGCCAGCAGCGCGGGACAGGGGACCTACAATGAGCAGTTCTTC. It specifies CASSAGQGTYNEQFF.

This clonotype was detected a few times. V is TRBV12-3 or TRBV12-4 and J is TRBJ1-2; 8 bases are a match to TRBD1. This CDR3 has 14 amino acids. V was clipped by 6 bases and J by 1 base; unmatched bases: 4. CDR3 sequence reads: CASRGTGDNYGYTF. The CDR3 nucleotides read TGTGCCAGCAGGGGGACAGGAGATAACTATGGCTACACCTTC.

This clonotype was observed a handful of times. One end of the junction does not line up with germline, which may come from a read error. This chain links TRBV19 with TRBJ2-3, with D tentatively TRBD1 (6 bases). Germline V gives CDR1 LNHDA, CDR2 SQIVND (reference sequence). The CDR3 totals 15 residues. The CDR3 spells CASRVAGTSADTQYF. The CDR3 DNA reads TGTGCTAGTAGGGTAGCAGGGACAAGTGCAGATACGCAGTATTTT.

This clonotype was counted ten times or more. The chain combines TRBV10-2 with TRBJ2-7, with a tentative D call TRBD1 (5 bases). Germline lookup yields CDR1 WSHSY and CDR2 SAAADI. V was clipped by 2 bases and J by 4 bases, with 12 bases between them. This CDR3 is 14 amino acids long. The DNA of the CDR3 is TGCGCCAGCAGTGAGAGGGGCTCCTCATACGAGCAGTACTTC. Translated: CASSERGSSYEQYF.

The chain joins TRBV10-2 to TRBJ1-6; D ambiguous. CDR1 WSHSY and CDR2 SAAADI come from the germline V gene. This CDR3 region has 15 residues. The ends were cut back, 7 bases at V and 4 bases at J, with 14 bases in the middle. The CDR3 reads CASNPGGEYNSPLHF. The CDR3 coding sequence is TGCGCCAGCAATCCGGGCGGCGAGTATAATTCACCCCTCCACTTT.

This clonotype was recorded at least ten times. The chain recombines TRBV28 with TRBJ2-3; D may be TRBD2 (6 bases). Germline V gene data show CDR1 as MDHEN and CDR2 as SYDVKM. The length of the CDR3 is 15 residues. V dropped 4 bases and J dropped 0 bases, with 11 bases sitting between them. CDR3: CASSWSGSSTDTQYF. The CDR3 region has the DNA TGTGCCAGCAGTTGGAGCGGGTCTAGCACAGATACGCAGTATTTT.

The gene calls are TRBV7-9 and TRBJ1-6; D unresolved. The germline CDR1 and CDR2 sequences are SEHNR and FQNEAQ (reference sequence). With 3 bases removed from V and 6 bases from J, the gap between germline ends came to 12 bases. The CDR3 contains 15 residues. The CDR3 region is CASSFVGRGNSPLHF. CDR3 sequence (DNA): TGTGCCAGCAGCTTTGTCGGCCGGGGTAATTCACCCCTCCACTTT.

This clonotype showed up many times. The chain carries TRBV20-1 and TRBJ2-7; 11 nucleotides match TRBD2. CDR3 length: 11 residues. Trimming took 6 bases from V and 7 from J; bases not matched to a gene: 2. CDR1 and CDR2 from the germline V gene are DFQATT and SNEGSKA (reference sequence). Here the CDR3 reads CSALAGGEQYF. The CDR3 nucleotides are TGCAGTGCCCTAGCGGGAGGTGAGCAGTACTTC.

This clonotype was detected many times. The chain links TRBV3-1 to TRBJ2-2; D unclear. Germline V lookup: CDR1 LGHDT, CDR2 YNNKEL (reference sequence). This CDR3 contains 15 residues. Between the trimmed V and J ends, which lost 1 base and 1 base, there was a span of 7 bases. The CDR3 DNA reads TGTGCCAGCAGCCAAGGATATTGGAACACCGGGGAGCTGTTTTTT. This codes for CASSQGYWNTGELFF. Filled out from reference TRBV3-1 and TRBJ2-2, the complete variable domain reads DTAVSQTPKYLVTQMGNDKSIKCEQNLGHDTMYWYKQDSKKFLKIMFSYNNKELIINETVPNRFSPKSPDKAHLNLHINSLELGDSAVYFCASSQGYWNTGELFFGEGSRLTVL.

The genes are TRBV7-3 and TRBJ1-1; 10 bases agree with TRBD1. The V gene's germline CDR1 is SGHTA and CDR2 FQGTGA. With V trimmed by 5 bases and J by 7 bases, 7 bases remained unmatched. The CDR3 has 14 amino acids. In DNA form, the CDR3 reads TGTGCCAGCAGCCAGAGACAGGGGGCGGATGAAGCTTTCTTT. Its protein is CASSQRQGADEAFF.

This clonotype occurred a few times. This sequence joins TRBV14 and TRBJ2-1; 10 nucleotides agree with TRBD2. This CDR3 region has 15 residues. The ends lost 4 bases at V and 6 bases at J; junction bases unmatched: 6. The germline V gene encodes CDR1 SGHDN and CDR2 FVKESK. CDR3: CASSPPGLAFNEQFF. In DNA form, the CDR3 reads TGTGCCAGCAGCCCCCCGGGACTAGCGTTCAATGAGCAGTTCTTC. The whole variable domain, filled in from reference TRBV14 and TRBJ2-1, reads EAGVTQFPSHSVIEKGQTVTLRCDPISGHDNLYWYRRVMGKEIKFLLHFVKESKQDESGMPNNRFLAERTGGTYSTLKVQPAELEDSGVYFCASSPPGLAFNEQFFGPGTRLTVL.

This clonotype was observed a handful of times. This may stem from a read error, because a much larger clone lies one nucleotide away. The chain recombines TRBV7-3 with TRBJ2-2; no definite D call. Trimming left V 5 bases short and J 4 bases short, with 5 bases between. Germline lookup yields CDR1 SGHTA and CDR2 FQGTGA. There are 12 residues in the CDR3. The DNA of the CDR3 is TGTGCCAGCAGCCGGAGCACCGGGGAGCTGTTTTTT. Translated, it gives CASSRSTGELFF.

This clonotype was seen at least ten times. The rearrangement uses TRBV11-2 and TRBJ2-7; tentative D call: TRBD2 (5 bases). Germline values: CDR1 SGHAT, CDR2 FQNNGV. This CDR3 has 14 residues. Trimming pared 1 base from V and 5 bases from J, leaving 12 bases between. The CDR3: CASSLATSPDEQYF. Written as DNA, the CDR3 is TGTGCCAGCAGCTTAGCTACTAGTCCCGACGAGCAGTACTTC.

This clonotype was detected ten times or more. The gene calls are TRBV11-2 and TRBJ2-6; D unclear. Trimming stripped 5 bases from V and 0 bases from J, with 5 bases between. Germline V gene sequence: CDR1 SGHAT, CDR2 FQNNGV. The CDR3 is made up of 14 amino acids. CDR3 protein: CASSPASGANVLTF. CDR3 in DNA: TGTGCCAGCAGCCCCGCCTCTGGGGCCAACGTCCTGACTTTC.

At least ten counts were recorded for this clonotype. This chain connects TRBV7-9 to TRBJ1-1; maybe TRBD1 (5 bases). CDR1 SEHNR and CDR2 FQNEAQ come from the germline V gene (reference sequence). Between the trimmed V and J ends, which lost 5 bases and 0 bases, there was a span of 19 bases. The CDR3 totals 17 residues. The CDR3 nucleotides are TGTGCCAGCAGCCGATCCCTTCTGCGGGGCATGAACACTGAAGCTTTCTTT. This encodes CASSRSLLRGMNTEAFF.

This clonotype was seen more than once but under ten times. The chain is built from TRBV5-1 and TRBJ1-4; unclear D gene. Germline V gives CDR1 SGHRS, CDR2 YFSETQ. The CDR3 is 18 amino acids. V lost 1 base and J 0 bases, leaving 16 bases between the germline ends. CDR3 DNA sequence: TGCGCCAGCAGCTTGTTTGGATGGGCACGTTCAACTAATGAAAAACTGTTTTTT. Translating gives CASSLFGWARSTNEKLFF.

This clonotype was counted between two and nine times. The J gene is TRBJ1-1, the V gene TRBV12-3 or TRBV12-4, with D maybe TRBD1 (5 bases). There are 13 residues in the CDR3. The ends were cut back, 7 bases at V and 6 bases at J, with 15 bases in the middle. The CDR3 DNA reads as TGTGCCAGCACCCCCATGGGGCTCGCTGAAGCTTTCTTT. Its translation: CASTPMGLAEAFF.

The rearrangement uses TRBV7-2 and TRBJ2-3; D call uncertain. V was clipped by 5 bases and J by 0 bases, with 12 bases between them. CDR1 and CDR2 from the germline V gene are SGHTA and FQGNSA. This CDR3 is 15 amino acids long. CDR3 amino acids: CASSPGDSSTDTQYF. In nucleotides, the CDR3 is TGTGCCAGCAGCCCCGGCGATAGTAGCACAGATACGCAGTATTTT.

The sample holds a few counts of this clonotype. The chain employs TRBV7-3 and TRBJ1-1; no definite D call. This CDR3 region has 13 residues. CDR1 is SGHTA and CDR2 is FQGTGA in the germline V gene. V dropped 5 bases and J dropped 2 bases, with 9 bases sitting between them. CDR3 region: CASSTALNTEAFF. In DNA, the CDR3 is TGTGCCAGCAGCACCGCTCTTAACACTGAAGCTTTCTTT.

This clonotype was recorded a few times. The chain couples TRBV6-1 to TRBJ1-6; D possibly corresponds to TRBD1 (5 bases). V dropped 6 bases and J dropped 7 bases, with 13 bases sitting between them. The CDR3 runs 14 residues. Germline V lookup: CDR1 MNHNS, CDR2 SASEGT. The CDR3 nucleotides read TGTGCCAGCAGCCACGGGGCAGGGAATTCACCCCTCCACTTT. It yields the protein CASSHGAGNSPLHF.